Presented here are 23 T cell receptor beta chains from one specimen sequenced in a study of beta chain features in type 1 diabetes. Regarding the study as a whole: Researchers report that Type 1 diabetes patients had moderately but significantly shorter TCRB CDR3s across all four CD4+ subsets.

Their target antigens are unknown. Expressed TCRB transcripts were sequenced after all isolated RNA was converted to cDNA. Here immunoSEQ multiplex PCR was the method, and the copy in TCRdb shows in-frame clones only, minus some. The sample records hundreds of thousands of clones, over 10% being singletons. Sequencing used naive CD4+ T cells from blood. The receptor set was obtained from a man between 18 and 29 years old with type 1 diabetes.

This clone turned up a few times. The chain links TRBV10-3 to TRBJ2-7, with D perhaps TRBD1 or TRBD2 (5 bases each). This CDR3 spans 15 amino acids. Per the germline V gene, CDR1 is ENHRY and CDR2 is SYGVKD. V lost 5 bases, J lost 1 base, and 15 bases lay in between. CDR3 in amino acids: CAISTSGSRSYEQYF. In DNA form, the CDR3 reads TGTGCCATCAGTACCTCAGGGAGTCGGTCCTACGAGCAGTACTTC.

In this sample, this clone turned up a few times. V gene TRBV7-9 combines with J gene TRBJ2-1; D possibly corresponds to TRBD2 (5 bases). The ends were cut back, 1 base at V and 7 bases at J, with 14 bases in the middle. This CDR3 contains 15 residues. Looked up from germline, CDR1 is SEHNR and CDR2 is FQNEAQ (reference sequence). Here the CDR3 reads CASSLGLAGLNEQFF. Written as DNA, the CDR3 is TGTGCCAGCAGCTTAGGGCTAGCTGGACTGAATGAGCAGTTCTTC.

The genes are TRBV4-1 and TRBJ1-5, with 8 bases that match TRBD1. This CDR3 is 16 amino acids long. CDR1 MGHRA and CDR2 YSYEKL come from the germline V gene. With V trimmed by 2 bases and J by 6 bases, 9 bases remained unmatched. The CDR3 sequence is CASSQHVATGVQPQHF. CDR3 nucleotides: TGCGCCAGCAGCCAACACGTAGCGACAGGGGTTCAGCCCCAGCATTTT.

The chain joins TRBV6-1 to TRBJ1-6, with D unresolved. Germline loops: CDR1 MNHNS, CDR2 SASEGT. This CDR3 is 14 amino acids long. With 6 bases removed from V and 9 bases from J, the gap between germline ends came to 15 bases. CDR3 loop: CASRDLVEGSPLHF. CDR3 sequence (DNA): TGTGCCAGCAGGGACCTCGTGGAGGGTTCACCCCTCCACTTT.

The rearrangement links TRBV28 to TRBJ1-2; 9 bases are shared with TRBD1. The germline V gene has CDR1 MDHEN and CDR2 SYDVKM. Trimming removed 6 bases from V and 6 bases from J; junction bases left unmatched: 8. The CDR3 covers 14 residues. The CDR3 DNA is TGTGCCAGCAGGTATGGGACAGGGAGCCATGGCTACACCTTC. Amino acids: CASRYGTGSHGYTF.

J is TRBJ2-3 and V is TRBV5-1; 12 nucleotides match TRBD1. Trimming removed 3 bases from V and 4 bases from J; junction bases left unmatched: 6. Per germline, CDR1 SGHRS and CDR2 YFSETQ. The CDR3 consists of 16 residues. The CDR3 spells CASSSTGQGASDTQYF. The CDR3 bases are TGCGCCAGCAGCTCGACGGGACAGGGGGCATCAGATACGCAGTATTTT.

The V gene is TRBV7-2, the J gene TRBJ2-1, with 8 bases identical to TRBD2. The CDR3 is 11 residues long. CDR1 is SGHTA, CDR2 FQGNSA, per germline. Trimming removed 2 bases from V and 15 bases from J; junction bases left unmatched: 3. CDR3 nucleotides: TGTGCCAGCAGCTTAAGGACTAGCAGGTTCTTC. Its translation: CASSLRTSRFF.

The chain links TRBV5-1 to TRBJ1-2, with D perhaps TRBD1 (5 bases). Trimming removed 7 bases from V and 3 bases from J, with 13 bases in between. This CDR3 has 13 residues. CDR1 and CDR2 (germline): SGHRS, YFSETQ. In nucleotides, the CDR3 is TGCGCCAGCGGCGAGAGCAGGGACTATGGCTACACCTTC. Amino acid sequence: CASGESRDYGYTF.

Only a few counts were recorded for this clone. The V call is TRBV15, the J call TRBJ2-5; D uncertain. In germline, CDR1 is LNHNV, CDR2 YYDKDF (reference sequence). The CDR3 runs to 14 residues. Trimming removed 0 bases at V and 1 base at J, with 6 bases between. CDR3 in DNA: TGTGCCACCAGCAGAGATACGGTCCAAGAGACCCAGTACTTC. It specifies CATSRDTVQETQYF.

This clone occurred a few times. The CDR3 here is CASSLIPGENTEAFF. CDR3 sequence (DNA): TGTGCCAGCAGCTTAATTCCCGGAGAGAACACTGAAGCTTTCTTT. The rearrangement uses TRBV7-9 and TRBJ1-1; D call uncertain. The CDR3 extends over 15 amino acids. V lost 2 bases to trimming and J lost 1 base, with 11 bases between them. The germline CDR1 and CDR2 sequences are SEHNR and FQNEAQ (reference sequence).

The V and J genes are TRBV4-2 and TRBJ2-7; TRBD2 matches 8 bases. Germline V gene lookup returns CDR1 LGHNA and CDR2 YNFKEQ. This CDR3 contains 16 residues. The trim removed 4 bases at V and 4 bases at J, leaving 12 bases unmatched. The CDR3 bases are TGTGCCAGCAGCCCTCACGCGAACGGGGGGGCTTACGAGCAGTACTTC. Residues: CASSPHANGGAYEQYF.

This clone turned up a few times. The rearrangement uses TRBV7-9 and TRBJ1-2, with 7 positions matching TRBD1. Germline loops: CDR1 SEHNR, CDR2 FQNEAQ (reference sequence). The CDR3 totals 15 residues. V lost 5 bases, J lost 4 bases, and 10 bases stayed unmatched. The CDR3 reads CASSINPGQSYGYTF. The CDR3 nucleotides are TGTGCCAGCAGCATCAATCCGGGACAGAGCTATGGCTACACCTTC.

J is TRBJ1-2 and V is TRBV2; D gene unclear. V lost 3 bases and J lost 7, with 9 bases in between. The germline V gene has CDR1 SNHLY and CDR2 FYNNEI. The CDR3 covers 12 residues. The CDR3 here is CASSEVSSGYTF. The CDR3 nucleotides are TGTGCCAGCAGTGAGGTATCCAGTGGCTACACCTTC.

V and J are TRBV7-6 and TRBJ2-5; no definite D call. V was cut by 4 bases and J by 0 bases, with 9 bases left in between. The CDR3 totals 14 residues. Per germline, CDR1 SGHVS and CDR2 FNYEAQ. CDR3 sequence: CASSSGSYQETQYF. For the CDR3, the DNA is TGTGCCAGCAGCTCCGGCTCATACCAAGAGACCCAGTACTTC.

The chain recombines TRBV6-1 with TRBJ1-6; D unresolved. The germline V gene has CDR1 MNHNS and CDR2 SASEGT. This CDR3 has 15 amino acids. Trimming took off 1 base at V and 7 bases at J, with 11 bases between the two ends. The CDR3 loop is CASSEVWERNSPLHF. In nucleotides, the CDR3 is TGTGCCAGCAGTGAAGTATGGGAACGAAATTCACCCCTCCACTTT.

The CDR3 DNA reads as TGTGCCAGCAGCCTTACGGGGTCCGGCTATGGCTACACCTTC. Translated, it gives CASSLTGSGYGYTF. The V gene is TRBV7-2, the J gene TRBJ1-2; D is unclear. There are 14 residues in the CDR3. V dropped 5 bases and J dropped 4 bases, with 14 bases sitting between them. Germline loops: CDR1 SGHTA, CDR2 FQGNSA.

The chain is built from TRBV9 and TRBJ2-1; D is undetermined. CDR3 length: 16 amino acids. Trimming cost V 1 base and J 2 bases, with 13 bases left between them. Germline lookup yields CDR1 SGDLS and CDR2 YYNGEE. CDR3 in amino acids: CASSVISSGPYNEQFF. The CDR3 nucleotides read TGTGCCAGCAGCGTAATCTCTAGTGGTCCCTACAATGAGCAGTTCTTC.

The V gene is TRBV25-1, the J gene TRBJ2-5, with 8 bases fitting TRBD1. The CDR3 is 15 amino acids. Germline V gives CDR1 MGHDK, CDR2 SYGVNS. The V segment lost 2 bases and the J segment 1 base; nucleotides outside the gene matches: 3. The CDR3 region is CASSERQGPQETQYF. CDR3 nucleotide sequence: TGTGCCAGCAGTGAACGACAGGGGCCCCAAGAGACCCAGTACTTC.

The chain is built from TRBV6-1 and TRBJ2-3; no reliable D call. Trimming removed 5 bases from V and 7 bases from J, with 7 bases in between. CDR3 length equals 11 residues. Germline CDR1 MNHNS, CDR2 SASEGT. CDR3 nucleotides: TGTGCCAGCAGTCGCTTGAATACGCAGTATTTT. Translated, it gives CASSRLNTQYF.

This clone was seen more than once but under ten times. This chain uses TRBV10-3 with TRBJ2-3, with TRBD1 matching 8 bases. The CDR3 consists of 14 residues. J was trimmed by 4 bases and V by 3 bases; bases with no gene match: 3. Germline CDR1 ENHRY, CDR2 SYGVKD. CDR3 region: CAISDRGQADTQYF. The CDR3, as DNA: TGTGCCATCAGTGACAGGGGGCAGGCAGATACGCAGTATTTT.

This sequence joins TRBV6-5 and TRBJ1-6, with TRBD1 matching over 7 bases. Trimming cost V 5 bases and J 10 bases; bases outside gene matches: 8. Germline values: CDR1 MNHEY, CDR2 SVGAGI. This CDR3 has 14 amino acids. Written as DNA, the CDR3 is TGTGCCAGCAGTCTCGGGACAGACCGATCACCCCTCCACTTT. This encodes CASSLGTDRSPLHF.

This rearrangement joins TRBV7-9 to TRBJ2-3; D may be TRBD1 or TRBD2 (6 bases each). With 1 base removed from V and 6 bases from J, the gap between germline ends came to 11 bases. Germline CDR1 and CDR2: SEHNR and FQNEAQ (reference sequence). The CDR3 loop spans 14 amino acids. The CDR3 DNA is TGTGCCAGCAGCTTAGGCGGGACACATGATACGCAGTATTTT. Encoded protein: CASSLGGTHDTQYF. The entire variable domain, with the rest obtained from reference TRBV7-9 and TRBJ2-3, is as follows: DTGVSQNPRHKITKRGQNVTFRCDPISEHNRLYWYRQTLGQGPEFLTYFQNEAQLEKSRLLSDRFSAERPKGSFSTLEIQRTEQGDSAMYLCASSLGGTHDTQYFGPGTRLTVL.

The V call is TRBV9, the J call TRBJ1-1, with no clear D. The CDR3 totals 14 residues. In germline, CDR1 is SGDLS, CDR2 YYNGEE. The germline V and J ends were trimmed by 1 base and 0 bases, with 7 bases remaining between them. The DNA of the CDR3 is TGTGCCAGCAGCGTAAACACCCTGAACACTGAAGCTTTCTTT. This translates into CASSVNTLNTEAFF.